The 23 T cell receptor beta chains listed next were all sequenced from one sample in a study of T cells in localized non-small cell lung cancer. Clones were read by immunoSEQ multiplex PCR, and TCRdb kept only the in-frame ones, dropping some. The sample records a few thousand clones, 20% to 25% being singletons. Sample: lung tumor tissue, taken before any cancer treatment. The receptors stem from a woman aged 35-75 years with stage I lung adenocarcinoma.

This clone qualifies as medium-sized (0.01 to 0.1%). The rearrangement joins TRBV9 to TRBJ1-1; unclear D gene. CDR1 and CDR2 from the germline V gene are SGDLS and YYNGEE. V gave up 0 bases and J gave up 6 bases, with 9 bases separating them. The CDR3 has 13 residues. The chain's CDR3 is CASSVASQSEAFF. In DNA, the CDR3 is TGTGCCAGCAGCGTAGCTTCTCAGTCTGAAGCTTTCTTT.

The chain is built from TRBV2 and TRBJ2-1; the match to TRBD2 covers 10 bases. The V and J ends lost 6 bases and 4 bases, in that order; junction bases with no gene match: 6. CDR1 and CDR2 from the germline V gene are SNHLY and FYNNEI. The CDR3 sequence is 15 residues long. CDR3 sequence (DNA): TGTGCCAGCAGACCACTAGCGGGGACATACAATGAGCAGTTCTTC. It codes for CASRPLAGTYNEQFF.

By its share, this clone is medium-sized. This chain uses TRBV28 with TRBJ2-4; D may be TRBD1 or TRBD2 (5 bases each). The CDR3 runs to 14 residues. CDR1 is MDHEN, CDR2 SYDVKM, per germline. Between the trimmed V and J ends, which lost 5 bases and 5 bases, there was a span of 13 bases. CDR3 amino acids: CASSLPGTENIQYF. CDR3 nucleotide sequence: TGTGCCAGCAGTCTACCCGGGACGGAAAACATTCAGTACTTC.

DNA of the CDR3: TGTGCCTGGAGTGGGCGGGACAGCTACGAGCAGTACTTC. It translates to CAWSGRDSYEQYF. V gene TRBV30 combines with J gene TRBJ2-7, with TRBD1 as a possible D gene (7 bases). The CDR3 is 13 amino acids. With 1 base removed from V and 3 bases from J, the gap between germline ends came to 10 bases. Germline V gives CDR1 GTSNPN, CDR2 SVGIG (reference sequence).

The V gene is TRBV27, the J gene TRBJ1-3; 8 bases are shared with TRBD1. Germline CDR1 MNHEY, CDR2 SMNVEV (reference sequence). With 5 bases clipped from V and 0 bases from J, the junction kept 12 bases outside the gene matches. This CDR3 is 18 amino acids long. CDR3 region: CASSKIRTGTSSGNTIYF. CDR3 sequence (DNA): TGTGCCAGCAGTAAAATTAGGACAGGGACAAGCTCTGGAAACACCATATATTTT.

The rearrangement links TRBV11-3 to TRBJ1-4; the D gene is possibly TRBD1 (5 bases). The V gene lost 1 base and the J gene lost 7 bases, with 10 bases spanning the gap. The CDR3 length is 14 residues. Germline V CDR1 and CDR2: SGHNT, YENEEA. CDR3 loop: CASSLGYQGEKLFF. CDR3 DNA: TGTGCCAGCAGCTTAGGATATCAGGGTGAAAAACTGTTTTTT. Using reference TRBV11-3 and TRBJ1-4 for the parts outside the CDR3, the full variable domain is EAGVVQSPRYKIIEKKQPVAFWCNPISGHNTLYWYLQNLGQGPELLIRYENEEAVDDSQLPKDRFSAERLKGVDSTLKIQPAELGDSAVYLCASSLGYQGEKLFFGSGTQLSVL.

This clone was seen a few times. V is TRBV1 and J is TRBJ2-7; no DNA check was done on the table's D call, TRBD1. TRBV1 is an annotated pseudogene. The CDR3 has 14 residues. CDR3 DNA sequence: TGCGCCAGCAGCCAAGACGGGACAGGCTACGAGCAGTACTTC. As protein: CASSQDGTGYEQYF.

The DNA for the CDR3 is TGTGCCAGCAGAACTACCCGGGCCGGGGAGCTGTTTTTT. Its translation: CASRTTRAGELFF. The chain links TRBV6-9 to TRBJ2-2; the D is unclear. CDR1 is MNHGY and CDR2 is SVAAGI in the germline V gene. The length of the CDR3 is 13 residues. V lost 6 bases and J 6 bases, leaving 11 bases between the germline ends.

The chain is built from TRBV7-5 and TRBJ2-2; no DNA check was done on the table's D call, TRBD1. TRBV7-5 is tagged as a pseudogene. This CDR3 has 14 amino acids. CDR3 coding DNA: TGTGCCAGCAGCTTAGTCAGGAACACCGGGGAGCTGTTTTTT. Encoded protein: CASSLVRNTGELFF.

This clone appeared a few times. Relative to the germline gene, one junction end is altered; a read error may explain this. The V call is TRBV6-8, the J call TRBJ1-5; D gene ambiguous. Germline V gene data show CDR1 as MNHGY and CDR2 as SAAAGT. This CDR3 region has 12 residues. The CDR3 sequence: CAISAEVEPQHF. The CDR3 DNA follows: TGTGCCATCAGTGCGGAGGTTGAGCCCCAGCATTTT.

The chain couples TRBV28 to TRBJ1-5; TRBD1 agrees at 9 bases. CDR1 is MDHEN and CDR2 is SYDVKM in the germline V gene. V was pared by 7 bases and J by 5 bases, with 9 bases of the junction left unmatched. The CDR3 is 15 amino acids. CDR3 DNA sequence: TGTGCCAGCAAGGAGGTTACAGGGGGCTATCAGCCCCAGCATTTT. Amino acids: CASKEVTGGYQPQHF.

The V and J genes are TRBV6-8 and TRBJ1-2, with D possibly matching TRBD1 (5 bases). Germline V gene data show CDR1 as MNHGY and CDR2 as SAAAGT. Trimming stripped 8 bases from V and 7 bases from J, with 14 bases between. CDR3 length: 12 residues. CDR3 nucleotide sequence: TGTGCCAGCGGAGGGGCCCTCCGTGGCTACACCTTC. This translates into CASGGALRGYTF.

This clone was seen a few times. The V gene is TRBV29-1, the J gene TRBJ1-1; TRBD1 agrees at 8 bases. This CDR3 region has 13 residues. Unmatched junction bases numbered 8, after V lost 7 bases and J lost 4 bases. Germline V gene lookup returns CDR1 SQVTM and CDR2 ANQGSEA. The CDR3 DNA sequence: TGCAGCGCCCAACGACAGGGGAGCACTGAAGCTTTCTTT. Translation: CSAQRQGSTEAFF.

This clone appeared a few times. The J gene is TRBJ1-1, the V gene TRBV6-8; D gene uncertain. This CDR3 has 13 residues. Per the germline V gene, CDR1 is MNHGY and CDR2 is SAAAGT. V lost 7 bases and J lost 4, with 13 bases in between. The CDR3 DNA reads as TGTGCCAGCATCATACCCGGCTCCACTGAAGCTTTCTTT. Residues: CASIIPGSTEAFF.

This chain connects TRBV18 to TRBJ1-5; the D is unclear. CDR1 and CDR2 (germline): KGHSH, LQKENI. V dropped 3 bases and J dropped 9 bases, with 15 bases sitting between them. CDR3 length equals 14 residues. CDR3 DNA sequence: TGTGCCAGCTCACCTCTTCCCGATACGGGGCCCCAGCATTTT. Its protein product is CASSPLPDTGPQHF.

The J gene is TRBJ1-2, the V gene TRBV15; a possible D gene is TRBD1 (5 bases). The CDR3 runs to 14 residues. With 4 bases removed from V and 1 base from J, the gap between germline ends came to 10 bases. Germline V CDR1 and CDR2: LNHNV, YYDKDF (reference sequence). CDR3 DNA sequence: TGTGCCACCAGCATAGACAGACTTAACTATGGCTACACCTTC. Protein product: CATSIDRLNYGYTF.

The chain joins TRBV11-3 to TRBJ1-5, with 7 bases matching TRBD1. J gave up 8 bases and V 3 bases, and 7 bases lay outside the gene matches. The germline V gene encodes CDR1 SGHNT and CDR2 YENEEA. This CDR3 spans 14 amino acids. The CDR3 here is CASSLRPGGEPQHF. In DNA form, the CDR3 reads TGTGCCAGCAGCTTGCGGCCAGGGGGGGAGCCCCAGCATTTT. Combining the CDR3 with reference TRBV11-3 and TRBJ1-5 gives the whole variable domain EAGVVQSPRYKIIEKKQPVAFWCNPISGHNTLYWYLQNLGQGPELLIRYENEEAVDDSQLPKDRFSAERLKGVDSTLKIQPAELGDSAVYLCASSLRPGGEPQHFGDGTRLSIL.

The V gene is TRBV19, the J gene TRBJ1-1, with D possibly being TRBD1 (5 bases). V was shortened by 5 bases and J by 1 base, with 11 bases between the two germline ends. The CDR3 runs to 14 residues. Germline V CDR1 and CDR2: LNHDA, SQIVND (reference sequence). The CDR3 region is CASSPGPRNTEAFF. The CDR3, as DNA: TGTGCCAGTAGTCCGGGACCGAGGAACACTGAAGCTTTCTTT.

There are a few counts of this clone. The chain carries TRBV9 and TRBJ1-5; TRBD1 is a possible D gene (6 bases). This CDR3 contains 14 residues. With 5 bases removed from V and 4 bases from J, the gap between germline ends came to 13 bases. Germline V CDR1 and CDR2: SGDLS, YYNGEE. For the CDR3, the DNA is TGTGCCAGCAGTGTGAGACAGGCAAATCAGCCCCAGCATTTT. This sequence encodes CASSVRQANQPQHF.

The chain joins TRBV18 to TRBJ2-7, with TRBD1 matching over 7 bases. With V trimmed by 0 bases and J by 9 bases, 14 bases remained unmatched. Germline values: CDR1 KGHSH, CDR2 LQKENI. The CDR3 runs 16 residues. The CDR3 region is CASSPPWDSLSRGQYF. The CDR3 DNA reads as TGTGCCAGCTCACCACCCTGGGACAGTCTCTCCCGCGGGCAGTACTTC.

The chain recombines TRBV19 with TRBJ2-5, with TRBD2 matching over 11 bases. Trimming removed 6 bases from V and 4 bases from J; junction bases left unmatched: 7. This CDR3 region has 15 residues. From germline, CDR1 is LNHDA and CDR2 SQIVND (reference sequence). The CDR3 DNA reads TGTGCCAGTAGGAAACTAGCGGGGGACCTAGAGACCCAGTACTTC. Protein sequence: CASRKLAGDLETQYF.

The V gene is TRBV11-3, the J gene TRBJ1-4; no reliable D call. The CDR3 runs 14 residues. V lost 5 bases to trimming and J lost 4 bases, with 11 bases between them. Germline V gives CDR1 SGHNT, CDR2 YENEEA. CDR3 sequence reads: CASSLTVFNEKLFF. The CDR3 DNA follows: TGTGCCAGCAGCCTGACCGTTTTTAATGAAAAACTGTTTTTT. Looking up the rest from reference TRBV11-3 and TRBJ1-4 gives the full variable domain: EAGVVQSPRYKIIEKKQPVAFWCNPISGHNTLYWYLQNLGQGPELLIRYENEEAVDDSQLPKDRFSAERLKGVDSTLKIQPAELGDSAVYLCASSLTVFNEKLFFGSGTQLSVL.

The chain links TRBV18 to TRBJ2-7, with 7 bases lining up with TRBD1. The germline V gene has CDR1 KGHSH and CDR2 LQKENI. Trimming cost V 1 base and J 6 bases; bases outside gene matches: 3. The CDR3 has 13 amino acids. DNA of the CDR3: TGTGCCAGCTCACCACAGGGGGCAGCCGAGCAGTACTTC. Its protein product is CASSPQGAAEQYF.